The clone carrying this T cell receptor (beta chain) occurred many times. Antigen unknown. The sample is drawn from a study of human T cells and chemical hapten exposure. Study-wide results and caveats: The study found that DPC sensitization did not change TCRs above 1 in 1000 frequency.

As processed by the authors: Per-sample TCR counts ranged from about 20,000 to 700,000, median about 98,000. TCRdb reanalysed the RACE reads using MiXCR and keeps one entry per CDR3 protein. These V and J calls originate from TCRdb's pipeline instead of the authors' own analysis. The sample contains approximately 110,000 distinct CDR3 sequences, less than 10% of which appear only once. The CDR3 length is 14 residues. Per germline, CDR1 LNHNV and CDR2 YYDKDF (reference sequence). Trimming shortened V by 4 bases and J by 4 bases, and 12 bases separated the two germline ends. Time point described: patch test 2, 6 weeks after DPC sensitization. Treatment here: therapeutic diphenylcyclopropenone sensitization with weekly scalp DPC.

The source material was whole blood, sampled in connection with sensitization to the hapten diphenylcyclopropenone (DPC). This chain uses TRBV15 with TRBJ2-3, with D possibly matching TRBD2 (6 bases). This receptor was taken from a woman aged 40-49 years with alopecia areata. Some clones in this sample may be carry-over from other donors' samples. The CDR3 region is CATSTARGSDTQYF. As DNA, the CDR3 is TGTGCCACCAGCACCGCGCGGGGCTCAGATACGCAGTATTTT.